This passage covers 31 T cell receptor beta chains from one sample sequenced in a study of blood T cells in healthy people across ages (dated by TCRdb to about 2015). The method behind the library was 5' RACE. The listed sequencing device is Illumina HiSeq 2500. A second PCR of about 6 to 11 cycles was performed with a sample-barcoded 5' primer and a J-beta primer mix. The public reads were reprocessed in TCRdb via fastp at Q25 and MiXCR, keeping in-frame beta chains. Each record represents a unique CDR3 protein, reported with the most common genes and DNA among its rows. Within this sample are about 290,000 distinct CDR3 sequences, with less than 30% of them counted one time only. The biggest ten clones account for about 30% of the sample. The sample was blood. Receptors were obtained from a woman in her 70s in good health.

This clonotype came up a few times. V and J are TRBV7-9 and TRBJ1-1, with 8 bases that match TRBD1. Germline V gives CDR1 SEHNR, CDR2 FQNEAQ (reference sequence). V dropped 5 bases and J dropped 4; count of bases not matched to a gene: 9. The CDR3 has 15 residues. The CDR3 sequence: CASSTRTGLSTEAFF. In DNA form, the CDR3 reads TGTGCCAGCAGCACGAGGACAGGGTTGAGCACTGAAGCTTTCTTT.

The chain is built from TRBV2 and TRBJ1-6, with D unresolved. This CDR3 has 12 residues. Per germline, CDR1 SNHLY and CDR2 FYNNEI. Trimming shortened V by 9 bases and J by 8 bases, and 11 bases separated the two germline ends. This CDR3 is CASRQNHSPLHF. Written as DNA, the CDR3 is TGTGCCAGTCGACAAAACCATTCACCCCTCCACTTT.

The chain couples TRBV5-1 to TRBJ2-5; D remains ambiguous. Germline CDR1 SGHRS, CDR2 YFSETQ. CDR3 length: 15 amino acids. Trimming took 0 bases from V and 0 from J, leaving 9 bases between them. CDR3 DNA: TGCGCCAGCAGCTTGGTGGTAGCCTACCAAGAGACCCAGTACTTC. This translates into CASSLVVAYQETQYF.

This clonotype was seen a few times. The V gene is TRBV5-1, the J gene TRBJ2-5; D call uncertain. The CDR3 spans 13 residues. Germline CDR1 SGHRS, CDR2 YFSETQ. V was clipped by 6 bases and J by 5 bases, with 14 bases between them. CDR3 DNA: TGCGCCAGCAACTCCGGGCCTGGGGAGACCCAGTACTTC. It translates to CASNSGPGETQYF. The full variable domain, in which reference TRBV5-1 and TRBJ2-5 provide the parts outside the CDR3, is KAGVTQTPRYLIKTRGQQVTLSCSPISGHRSVSWYQQTPGQGLQFLFEYFSETQRNKGNFPGRFSGRQFSNSRSEMNVSTLELGDSALYLCASNSGPGETQYFGPGTRLLVL.

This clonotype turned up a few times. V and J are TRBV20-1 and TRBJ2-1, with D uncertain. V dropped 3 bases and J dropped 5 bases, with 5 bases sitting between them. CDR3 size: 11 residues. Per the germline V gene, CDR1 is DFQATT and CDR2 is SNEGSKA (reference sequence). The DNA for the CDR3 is TGCAGTGCTAGCCGAGACAATGAGCAGTTCTTC. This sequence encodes CSASRDNEQFF.

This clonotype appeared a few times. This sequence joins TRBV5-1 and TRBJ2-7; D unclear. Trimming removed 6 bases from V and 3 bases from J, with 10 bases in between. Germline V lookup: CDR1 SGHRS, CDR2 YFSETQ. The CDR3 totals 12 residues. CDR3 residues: CASTPDGYEQYF. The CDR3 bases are TGCGCCAGCACTCCGGACGGCTACGAGCAGTACTTC.

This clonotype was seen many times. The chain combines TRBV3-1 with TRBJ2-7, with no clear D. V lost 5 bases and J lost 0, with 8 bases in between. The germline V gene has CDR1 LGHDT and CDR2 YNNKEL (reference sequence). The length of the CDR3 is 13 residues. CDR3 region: CASSKGSSYEQYF. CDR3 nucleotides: TGTGCCAGCAGCAAGGGAAGCTCCTACGAGCAGTACTTC.

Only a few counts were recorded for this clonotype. In DNA, the CDR3 is TGTGCCAGCAGCCAAGAATCTAGCAGCTCCTACGAGCAGTACTTC. Translated: CASSQESSSSYEQYF. The chain couples TRBV14 to TRBJ2-7, with a possible D match to TRBD2 (5 bases). Per the germline V gene, CDR1 is SGHDN and CDR2 is FVKESK. The V gene lost 0 bases and the J gene lost 0 bases, with 9 bases spanning the gap. The CDR3 is 15 residues long.

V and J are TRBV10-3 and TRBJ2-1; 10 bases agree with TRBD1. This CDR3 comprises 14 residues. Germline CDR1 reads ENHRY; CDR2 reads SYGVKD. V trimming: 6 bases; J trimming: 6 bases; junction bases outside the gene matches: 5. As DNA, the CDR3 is TGTGCCATCAGCGGACAGGGGGATCGCAATGAGCAGTTCTTC. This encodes CAISGQGDRNEQFF.

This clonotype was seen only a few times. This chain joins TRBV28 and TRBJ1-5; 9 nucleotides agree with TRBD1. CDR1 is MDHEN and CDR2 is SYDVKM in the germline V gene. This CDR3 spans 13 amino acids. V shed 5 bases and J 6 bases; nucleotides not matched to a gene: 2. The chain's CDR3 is CASSQDRGQPQHF. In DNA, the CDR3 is TGTGCCAGCAGTCAGGACAGGGGTCAGCCCCAGCATTTT.

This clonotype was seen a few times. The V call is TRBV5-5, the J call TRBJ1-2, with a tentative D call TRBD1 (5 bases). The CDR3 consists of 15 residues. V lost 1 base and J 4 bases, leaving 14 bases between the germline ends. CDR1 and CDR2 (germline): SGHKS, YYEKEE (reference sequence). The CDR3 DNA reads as TGTGCCAGCAGCTTGATCATAGGGGTCCTCTATGGCTACACCTTC. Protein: CASSLIIGVLYGYTF.

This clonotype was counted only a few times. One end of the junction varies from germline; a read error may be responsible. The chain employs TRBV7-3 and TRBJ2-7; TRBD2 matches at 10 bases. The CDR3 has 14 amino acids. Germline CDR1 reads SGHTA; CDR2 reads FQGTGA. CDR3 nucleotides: TGTGCCGGCAGCGAACTAGCGGGACAGGACGAGCAGTACTTC. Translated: CAGSELAGQDEQYF.

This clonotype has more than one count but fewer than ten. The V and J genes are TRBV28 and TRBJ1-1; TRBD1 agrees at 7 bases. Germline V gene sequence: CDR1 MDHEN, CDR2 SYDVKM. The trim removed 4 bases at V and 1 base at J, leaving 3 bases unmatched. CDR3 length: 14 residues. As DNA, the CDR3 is TGTGCCAGCAGTTCAAACAGGGGGAACACTGAAGCTTTCTTT. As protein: CASSSNRGNTEAFF.

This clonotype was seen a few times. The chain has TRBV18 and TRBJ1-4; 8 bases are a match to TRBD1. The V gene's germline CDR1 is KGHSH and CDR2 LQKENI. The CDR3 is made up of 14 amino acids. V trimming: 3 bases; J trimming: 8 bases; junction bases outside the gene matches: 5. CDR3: CASSPDRANEKLFF. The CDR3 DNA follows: TGTGCCAGCTCACCGGACAGGGCGAACGAAAAACTGTTTTTT.

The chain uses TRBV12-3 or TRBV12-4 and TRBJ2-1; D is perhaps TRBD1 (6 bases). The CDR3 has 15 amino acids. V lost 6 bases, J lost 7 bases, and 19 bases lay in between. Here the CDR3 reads CASSRYREVGNEQFF. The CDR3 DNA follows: TGTGCCAGCAGCCGCTACAGGGAAGTTGGGAATGAGCAGTTCTTC.

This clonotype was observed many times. CDR3 sequence reads: CASSSQTSGLSYEQYF. The CDR3 DNA follows: TGTGCCAGCAGCTCCCAGACTAGCGGTCTCTCCTACGAGCAGTACTTC. The chain combines TRBV7-2 with TRBJ2-7; 9 nucleotides align to TRBD2. The V gene's germline CDR1 is SGHTA and CDR2 FQGNSA. CDR3 length equals 16 residues. J gave up 0 bases and V 4 bases, and 7 bases lay outside the gene matches.

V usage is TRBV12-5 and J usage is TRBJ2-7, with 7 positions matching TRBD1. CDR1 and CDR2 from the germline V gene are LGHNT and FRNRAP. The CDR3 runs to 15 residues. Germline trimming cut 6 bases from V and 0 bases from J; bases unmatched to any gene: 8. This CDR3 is CASGPRGHASYEQYF. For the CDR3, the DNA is TGTGCTAGTGGCCCGAGGGGGCACGCCTCCTACGAGCAGTACTTC.

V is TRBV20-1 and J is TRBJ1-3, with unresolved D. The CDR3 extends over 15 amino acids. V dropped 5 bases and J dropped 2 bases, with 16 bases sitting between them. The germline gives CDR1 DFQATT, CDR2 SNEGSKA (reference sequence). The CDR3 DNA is TGCAGTGCTTGCACCCCCAGGATTCCTGGAAACACCATATATTTT. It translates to CSACTPRIPGNTIYF.

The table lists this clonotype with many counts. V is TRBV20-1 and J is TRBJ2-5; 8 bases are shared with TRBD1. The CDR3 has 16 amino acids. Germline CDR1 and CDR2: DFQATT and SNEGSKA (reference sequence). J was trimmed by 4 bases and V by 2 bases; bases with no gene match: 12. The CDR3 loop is CSARSPGQGSLETQYF. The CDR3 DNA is TGCAGTGCTAGATCCCCCGGACAGGGATCTTTAGAGACCCAGTACTTC.

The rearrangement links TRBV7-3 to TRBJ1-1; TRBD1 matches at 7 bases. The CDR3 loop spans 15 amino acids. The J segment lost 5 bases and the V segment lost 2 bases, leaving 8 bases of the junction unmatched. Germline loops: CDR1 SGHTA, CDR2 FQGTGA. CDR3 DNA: TGTGCCAGCAGCTTAGCCCCCGCAGGGGGAACTGAAGCTTTCTTT. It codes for CASSLAPAGGTEAFF.

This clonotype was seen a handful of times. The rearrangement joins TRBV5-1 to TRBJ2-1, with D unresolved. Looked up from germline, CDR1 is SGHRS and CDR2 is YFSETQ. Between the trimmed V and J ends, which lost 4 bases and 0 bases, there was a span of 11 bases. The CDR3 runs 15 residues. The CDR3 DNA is TGCGCCAGCAGCGTGACTGAGAGCTCCTACAATGAGCAGTTCTTC. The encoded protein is CASSVTESSYNEQFF.

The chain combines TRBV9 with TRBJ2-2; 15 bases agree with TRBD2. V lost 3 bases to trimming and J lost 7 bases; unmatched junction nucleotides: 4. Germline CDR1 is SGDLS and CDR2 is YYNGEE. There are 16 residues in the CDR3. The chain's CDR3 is CASSAGLAGGVGELFF. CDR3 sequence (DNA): TGTGCCAGCAGCGCCGGACTAGCGGGAGGGGTCGGGGAGCTGTTTTTT.

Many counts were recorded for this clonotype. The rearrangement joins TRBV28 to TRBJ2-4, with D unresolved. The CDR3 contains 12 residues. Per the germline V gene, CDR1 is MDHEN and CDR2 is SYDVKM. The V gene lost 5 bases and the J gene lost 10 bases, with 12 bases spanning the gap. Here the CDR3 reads CASSPLQGIQYF. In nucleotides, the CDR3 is TGTGCCAGCAGTCCTCTCCAAGGGATTCAGTACTTC.

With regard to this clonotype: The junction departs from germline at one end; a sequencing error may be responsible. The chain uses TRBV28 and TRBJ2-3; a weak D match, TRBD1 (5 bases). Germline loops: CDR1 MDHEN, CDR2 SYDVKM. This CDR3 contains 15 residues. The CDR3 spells CASSSRQLRTDAQYF. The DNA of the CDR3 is TGTGCCAGCAGTTCCCGACAGCTTCGCACAGATGCGCAGTATTTT.

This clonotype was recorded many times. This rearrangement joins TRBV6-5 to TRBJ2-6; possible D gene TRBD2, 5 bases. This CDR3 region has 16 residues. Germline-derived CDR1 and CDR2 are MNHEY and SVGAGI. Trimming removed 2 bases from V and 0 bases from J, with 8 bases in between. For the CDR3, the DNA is TGTGCCAGCAGTTACAACGGGGACTCTGGGGCCAACGTCCTGACTTTC. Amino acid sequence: CASSYNGDSGANVLTF.

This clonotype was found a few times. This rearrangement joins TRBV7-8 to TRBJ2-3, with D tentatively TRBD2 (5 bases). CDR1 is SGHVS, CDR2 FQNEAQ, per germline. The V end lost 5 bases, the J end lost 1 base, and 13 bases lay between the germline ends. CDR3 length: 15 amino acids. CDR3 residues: CASSPDSGGTDTQYF. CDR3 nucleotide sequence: TGTGCCAGCAGCCCGGACTCAGGCGGCACAGATACGCAGTATTTT.

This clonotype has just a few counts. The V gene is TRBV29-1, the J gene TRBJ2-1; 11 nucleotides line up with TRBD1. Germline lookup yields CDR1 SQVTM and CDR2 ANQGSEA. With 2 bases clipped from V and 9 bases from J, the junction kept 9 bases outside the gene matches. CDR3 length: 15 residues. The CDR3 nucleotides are TGCAGCGTTGAATTGGACAGGGGGCCCTGGGGTGAGCAGTTCTTC. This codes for CSVELDRGPWGEQFF.

The CDR3 nucleotides are TGCAGCGCCTTCGGACTAGCGGTCTCTTACAATGAGCAGTTCTTC. It codes for CSAFGLAVSYNEQFF. V is TRBV29-1 and J is TRBJ2-1; TRBD2 matches 10 bases. The CDR3 loop spans 15 amino acids. The germline gives CDR1 SQVTM, CDR2 ANQGSEA. The trim removed 7 bases at V and 4 bases at J, leaving 10 bases unmatched.

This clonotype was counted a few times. The CDR3 sequence is CASSLGGSGLYQETQYF. The CDR3, as DNA: TGTGCCAGCAGCTTGGGGGGGAGCGGCCTGTACCAAGAGACCCAGTACTTC. The chain has TRBV7-8 and TRBJ2-5; 7 positions match TRBD2. This CDR3 region has 17 residues. CDR1 is SGHVS, CDR2 FQNEAQ, per germline. J gave up 0 bases and V 3 bases, and 10 bases lay outside the gene matches. The variable domain in full, with the rest retrieved from reference TRBV7-8 and TRBJ2-5, is GAGVSQSPRYKVAKRGQDVALRCDPISGHVSLFWYQQALGQGPEFLTYFQNEAQLDKSGLPSDRFFAERPEGSVSTLKIQRTQQEDSAVYLCASSLGGSGLYQETQYFGPGTRLLVL.

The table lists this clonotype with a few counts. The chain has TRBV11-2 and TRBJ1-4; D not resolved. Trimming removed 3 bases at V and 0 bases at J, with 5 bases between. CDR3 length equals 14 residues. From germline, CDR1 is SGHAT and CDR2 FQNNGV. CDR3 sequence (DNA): TGTGCCAGCAGCTTGTCCTCAACTAATGAAAAACTGTTTTTT. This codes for CASSLSSTNEKLFF. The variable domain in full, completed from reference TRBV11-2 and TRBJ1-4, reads EAGVAQSPRYKIIEKRQSVAFWCNPISGHATLYWYQQILGQGPKLLIQFQNNGVVDDSQLPKDRFSAERLKGVDSTLKIQPAKLEDSAVYLCASSLSSTNEKLFFGSGTQLSVL.

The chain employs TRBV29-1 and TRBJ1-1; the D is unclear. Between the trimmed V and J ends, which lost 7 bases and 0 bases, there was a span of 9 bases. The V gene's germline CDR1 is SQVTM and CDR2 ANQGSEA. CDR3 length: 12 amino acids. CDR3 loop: CSAGILNTEAFF. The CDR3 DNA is TGCAGCGCCGGGATCCTGAACACTGAAGCTTTCTTT.